One T cell receptor (beta chain) is described in this entry. Its specificity is not known. The assay was immunoSEQ multiplex PCR, and TCRdb's table has in-frame clones only and misses some. The table lists around 2.1 million clones, 90% to 97% of them singletons, with 0.1% to 0.15% in the top ten. This record belongs to a study of shared clonotypes between healthy human individuals. Naive CD45RA+ and memory CD45RA-negative subsets were split from CD4+ cells. Broader study findings: Memory subsets generally showed lower estimated richness than naive subsets. Generation probabilities of non-shared clonotypes were lower (relative to those shared by all four donors).

The germline V gene encodes CDR1 SGHDT and CDR2 YYEEEE. This CDR3 comprises 13 residues. V lost 0 bases and J 8 bases, leaving 9 bases between the germline ends. This sequence originates from a man aged 18 to 30 in good health. J is TRBJ2-1 and V is TRBV5-6; tentative D call: TRBD1 (6 bases). The sequenced material came from naive CD4+ T cells sorted from blood. Regarding subset: CD45RA+ positively selected. Here the CDR3 reads CASSLDRADEQFF. CDR3 in DNA: TGTGCCAGCAGCTTGGACAGGGCGGATGAGCAGTTCTTC.